The sequence of this TCR beta chain was determined in a study of shared clonotypes between healthy human individuals. Study details: Each donor's CD4 naive and CD4 memory cells filled three plates apiece, CD8 naive two, and CD8 memory one.

Running of the assay took place at deep level. Per the authors' pipeline: With immunoSEQ giving junction-only sequences and no quality scores, filtering differed. Method: immunoSEQ multiplex PCR; TCRdb's copy keeps in-frame clones and lacks some. That table supplies the V and J calls and clone size; D and trimming were determined from the DNA. The data contain millions of clones, about 95% of them seen just once; the ten biggest clones take up around 0.13%. Germline lookup yields CDR1 MDHEN and CDR2 SYDVKM. V gave up 3 bases and J gave up 7 bases, with 12 bases separating them. The CDR3 has 13 amino acids. Concerning this clone itself: This sample includes further DNA sequences coding for the same CDR3.

This TCR came from a young man in good health. Sequenced input: naive CD4+ T cells sorted from blood. Subset indicated: CD45RA+ positively selected. V is TRBV28 and J is TRBJ1-2; D gene uncertain. The CDR3 protein is CASSLGGSRGYTF. CDR3 nucleotide sequence: TGTGCCAGCAGTTTGGGAGGGTCTCGTGGCTACACCTTC.